This T cell receptor (beta chain) appears in the sequencing data of a study of blood T cell repertoires in COVID-19. Study at large: Spain, Italy and the United States supplied samples that represented acute and convalescent COVID-19. PBMCs, B-cell-depleted T cells, or T cells were the source of the cDNA or gDNA that made up the material.

CDR1 and CDR2 from the germline V gene are SQVTM and ANQGSEA. The V gene end was trimmed by 2 bases and the J gene end by 6 bases; junction bases not matched to a gene: 8. The CDR3 is 14 amino acids. Methods used by the authors: Reference gene primer amplification gave estimated nucleated cell counts. Here immunoSEQ multiplex PCR was the method, and the copy in TCRdb shows in-frame clones only, minus some. V, J and clone size were drawn from that table, and D and trimming were deduced from the DNA. The table shows hundreds of thousands of clones, with approximately 89% occurring only once. Specimen: peripheral blood. The clonotype comes from a woman aged 55-69 years who had recovered from COVID-19. V gene TRBV29-1 combines with J gene TRBJ2-3; 7 nucleotides align to TRBD2. CDR3 in amino acids: CSVEREGRSDTQYF. In DNA, the CDR3 is TGCAGCGTTGAAAGGGAGGGGAGGTCCGATACGCAGTATTTT.